The rows below give T cell receptor beta chains drawn from one sample of a study of blood T cell repertoires in COVID-19. Measured with immunoSEQ multiplex PCR; TCRdb has only the in-frame clones, and not every one. Of roughly 370,000 clones in the sample, around nine tenths were seen once. The sample taken for sequencing was PBMCs or T cells enriched from blood (not recorded which). The receptor source for this set is a woman between 45 and 60 years old who had recovered from COVID-19. CDR3s include the opening cysteine and the closing phenylalanine or tryptophan.

V gene	J gene	CDR3 protein
TRBV4-2	TRBJ1-1	CASSQSGGTQREAFF
TRBV24-1	TRBJ2-5	CATSDPLTGQETQYF
TRBV5-1	TRBJ1-2	CASSSGQGPEGNYGYTF
TRBV12-3/TRBV12-4	TRBJ1-1	CASSTGSNTEAFF
TRBV25-1	TRBJ1-2	CASSEEGGRAGGYTF
TRBV24-1	TRBJ1-1	CATLTDQNTEAFF
TRBV12-3/TRBV12-4	TRBJ1-1	CASSQNRGTEAFF
TRBV5-1	TRBJ2-3	CASSLGTGDTQYF
TRBV2	TRBJ2-5	CASSELEETQYF
TRBV5-1	TRBJ1-1	CASSFGQRGTEAFF
TRBV3-1/TRBV3-2	TRBJ2-7	CASSHGTSSYEQYF
TRBV5-1	TRBJ2-1	CASSTGTSNNEQFF
TRBV6-5	TRBJ1-1	CASVAFTEAFF
TRBV6-1	TRBJ2-5	CASSERQDRYQETQYF
TRBV11-3	TRBJ1-2	CASSLDRTGYGYTF
TRBV4-2	TRBJ2-1	CASSQEWRGVYNEQFF
TRBV27	TRBJ2-7	CASSPRTNWAVEQYF
TRBV9	TRBJ2-5	CASSTQAGATQETQYF
TRBV19	TRBJ1-3	CASRIGSSGNTIYF
TRBV3-1/TRBV3-2	TRBJ1-1	CASSQDRSGVDTNTEAFF
TRBV12-3/TRBV12-4	TRBJ1-6	CASRGHGLEALHF
TRBV5-1	TRBJ1-1	CASSWGAQGEAFF
TRBV3-1/TRBV3-2	TRBJ1-2	CASSHSNYGYTF
TRBV9	TRBJ1-2	CASSADDRSLHTF
TRBV7-2	TRBJ2-2	CASSFGSGGTGELFF
TRBV27	TRBJ2-1	CASSLLVDRAYNEQFF
TRBV2	TRBJ1-5	CASSDTDMQPQHF